This T cell receptor (beta chain) was captured in a study of OX40 agonist ivuxolimab in advanced cancers. Generated by immunoSEQ multiplex PCR, the TCRdb table keeps only in-frame clones and is missing some. In the table there are 45,000 or so clones, around 92% of which are singletons. Trimming at V came to 1 base and at J to 0 bases, leaving 3 bases not matched to a gene. Germline V gives CDR1 MGHRA, CDR2 YSYEKL. The CDR3 is 15 amino acids. General study results and limits: CD4+ and CD8+ T cells in blood underwent clonal expansion by week 6 at 0.1 to 3.0 mg/kg.

A note on this clone: Its matching antigen is unknown.

The chain combines TRBV4-1 with TRBJ2-7; the match to TRBD2 covers 7 bases. The clonotype comes from an adult with an advanced solid tumor such as melanoma, head and neck, liver or kidney cancer. This specimen consisted of CD4+ or CD8+ T cells sorted from blood, obtained in a trial of the OX40 agonist ivuxolimab. The CDR3 protein is CASSQGLAASYEQYF. As DNA, the CDR3 is TGCGCCAGCAGCCAAGGGCTAGCGGCCTCCTACGAGCAGTACTTC.